This is a list of T cell receptor beta chains from one sample in a study of monozygotic twins with inflammatory bowel disease. TCRdb re-called the 5' RACE reads, yielding one record per CDR3 amino acid sequence without DNA. Its clone listing holds about 380,000 distinct CDR3 sequences. The sequencing input was blood. These receptors were collected from a human donor with ulcerative colitis or Crohn's disease, or a healthy co-twin of an affected twin (not recorded which). Both conserved end residues are part of each CDR3.

J gene	V gene	CDR3 protein
TRBJ2-3	TRBV5-1	CASSFGTGDGTDTQYF
TRBJ2-3	TRBV19	CASTLGSSTDTQYF
TRBJ2-7	TRBV7-8	CASSLYPGAAAYEQYF
TRBJ2-6	TRBV9	CASSPRGANVLTF
TRBJ2-6	TRBV12-3/TRBV12-4	CASTSMGANVLTF
TRBJ2-7	TRBV5-6	CASSGKGSPYEQYF
TRBJ2-1	TRBV5-5	CASSTRGPTYNEQFF
TRBJ2-7	TRBV3-1	CASSQVGTGGKEQYF
TRBJ2-7	TRBV4-1	CASSQRPDRGLSYEQYF
TRBJ1-5	TRBV6-1	CASRITGNQPQHF
TRBJ2-3	TRBV7-2	CASSLYADTQYF
TRBJ1-2	TRBV20-1	CSAPNRRANYGYTF
TRBJ2-5	TRBV5-4	CASSLDLVGETQYF
TRBJ2-2	TRBV7-6	CASSLLLDLVGNTGELFF
TRBJ2-7	TRBV18	CASSWGTGKTYEQYF
TRBJ2-7	TRBV12-3/TRBV12-4	CASILGQGAAYEQYF
TRBJ2-1	TRBV5-1	CASSKGLAGGQYNEQFF
TRBJ2-7	TRBV18	CASSPMGQGGYEQYF
TRBJ2-3	TRBV14	CASSLYRGTSTDTQYF
TRBJ2-6	TRBV6-5	CASSYSDQGSGANVLTF
TRBJ2-5	TRBV29-1	CSVALTSGGPQETQYF
TRBJ2-2	TRBV11-1	CASIPYGAGQITNTGELFF
TRBJ1-6	TRBV27	CASSQVTGGWRSPLHF
TRBJ2-5	TRBV5-4	CASSLTDAETQYF
TRBJ1-5	TRBV20-1	CSARDRGGARQPQHF
TRBJ2-1	TRBV7-3	CASSLLPLTSGGAGDEQFF
TRBJ2-6	TRBV25-1	CASSGHLSGANVLTF
TRBJ2-1	TRBV7-2	CASSLVRGIEQFF
TRBJ2-7	TRBV5-1	CASSLGGTTGTVYEQYF
TRBJ1-2	TRBV7-2	CASSLVGEVYGYTF
TRBJ1-5	TRBV20-1	CSAPPSDRGAGNQPQHF